Shown below are 32 T cell receptor beta chains from a single sample sequenced in a study of shared clonotypes between healthy human individuals (dated by TCRdb to about 2020). Library method: the immunoSEQ multiplex PCR assay. As stored in TCRdb, this immuneACCESS dataset retains in-frame rearrangements with V and J assigned. A fraction of the clones does not appear; measured against another copy, unresolved V genes explain less than half of the discrepancy, and the remainder lacks a known reason. Counted in this sample were 2 million to 3 million clones; more than 85% of them appeared once. Of the sample, roughly 0.36% falls within the top ten clones. Sequencing was performed on naive CD4+ T cells from PBMCs. The sample's cell subset or site label, in plain terms: CD45RA+ positively selected. The receptor source for this set is a man aged 18-30 years in good health. Some clones in this sample may be carry-over from other donors' samples.

This chain links TRBV10-3 with TRBJ1-1; 9 nucleotides line up with TRBD1. The J segment lost 5 bases and the V segment lost 5 bases, leaving 9 bases of the junction unmatched. Germline CDR1 and CDR2: ENHRY and SYGVKD. The CDR3 loop spans 15 amino acids. The CDR3 protein is CAISPPPDRGTEAFF. CDR3 coding DNA: TGTGCCATCAGTCCCCCTCCAGACAGGGGGACTGAAGCTTTCTTT.

The chain is built from TRBV6-6 and TRBJ1-3, with D unclear. The germline V gene has CDR1 MNHNY and CDR2 SVGAGI (reference sequence). This CDR3 has 12 residues. Trimming took off 5 bases at V and 4 bases at J, with 6 bases between the two ends. The CDR3 reads CASSIGGNTIYF. CDR3 DNA sequence: TGTGCCAGCAGTATCGGAGGAAACACCATATATTTT.

The rearrangement uses TRBV6-1 and TRBJ2-1, with 8 bases matching TRBD1. V was pared by 6 bases and J by 3 bases, with 4 bases of the junction left unmatched. The CDR3 is made up of 14 amino acids. Germline V gene sequence: CDR1 MNHNS, CDR2 SASEGT. As DNA, the CDR3 is TGTGCCAGCAGCTTAACAGGGGGCTACAATGAGCAGTTCTTC. Translation gives CASSLTGGYNEQFF.

For this clone: This same CDR3 is encoded by further DNA sequences in the sample. The CDR3 here is CASSEGQGSSPLHF. For the CDR3, the DNA is TGTGCCAGCAGTGAAGGACAGGGTAGTTCACCCCTCCACTTT. This sequence joins TRBV2 and TRBJ1-6; 7 bases line up with TRBD1. This CDR3 is 14 amino acids long. After removal of 1 base from V and 9 bases from J, the junction contained 3 bases not matched to a gene. The germline V gene has CDR1 SNHLY and CDR2 FYNNEI. The full variable domain, with the rest looked up from reference TRBV2 and TRBJ1-6, is EPEVTQTPSHQVTQMGQEVILRCVPISNHLYFYWYRQILGQKVEFLVSFYNNEISEKSEIFDDQFSVERPDGSNFTLKIRSTKLEDSAMYFCASSEGQGSSPLHFGNGTRLTVT.

The V and J genes are TRBV18 and TRBJ1-1, with D possibly matching TRBD1 (5 bases). V lost 3 bases and J 7 bases, leaving 12 bases between the germline ends. Germline lookup yields CDR1 KGHSH and CDR2 LQKENI. The CDR3 has 13 amino acids. The CDR3 DNA reads TGTGCCAGCTCACCGACTCTGCAGGGTGAAGCTTTCTTT. It encodes CASSPTLQGEAFF. The full variable domain, its missing parts supplied by reference TRBV18 and TRBJ1-1, is NAGVMQNPRHLVRRRGQEARLRCSPMKGHSHVYWYRQLPEEGLKFMVYLQKENIIDESGMPKERFSAEFPKEGPSILRIQQVVRGDSAAYFCASSPTLQGEAFFGQGTRLTVV.

The genes are TRBV28 and TRBJ2-2; the D gene is possibly TRBD1 (5 bases). The CDR3 consists of 16 residues. Germline V CDR1 and CDR2: MDHEN, SYDVKM. Deletions cut 3 bases from V and 4 bases from J, with 15 bases between. This CDR3 is CASSFRAPPGTGELFF. CDR3 coding DNA: TGTGCCAGCAGTTTCAGGGCCCCCCCGGGCACCGGGGAGCTGTTTTTT.

The gene calls are TRBV19 and TRBJ1-4; the match to TRBD1 covers 9 bases. The CDR3 extends over 14 amino acids. Germline-derived CDR1 and CDR2 are LNHDA and SQIVND (reference sequence). V was clipped by 7 bases and J by 7 bases; unmatched bases: 7. The chain's CDR3 is CASTLTGGGEKLFF. The CDR3 bases are TGTGCCAGTACCCTGACAGGGGGTGGTGAAAAACTGTTTTTT.

This clone was seen once. The chain uses TRBV7-8 and TRBJ2-1; 8 nucleotides agree with TRBD2. Germline V gives CDR1 SGHVS, CDR2 FQNEAQ. Trimming cost V 4 bases and J 9 bases; bases outside gene matches: 8. The CDR3 is 14 amino acids. The CDR3 spells CASSSGGAFVEQFF. The CDR3 DNA reads TGTGCCAGCAGCTCCGGGGGGGCATTTGTTGAGCAGTTCTTC.

Here the CDR3 reads CASSGGPYEQYF. The CDR3 nucleotides read TGTGCCAGCTCGGGGGGCCCCTACGAGCAGTACTTC. The V call is TRBV18, the J call TRBJ2-7; the D gene could be TRBD1 or TRBD2 (6 bases each). The V end lost 6 bases, the J end lost 2 bases, and 8 bases lay between the germline ends. The CDR3 is made up of 12 amino acids. The germline gives CDR1 KGHSH, CDR2 LQKENI.

The chain links TRBV14 to TRBJ2-1, with 7 nucleotides matching TRBD2. Germline V gene data show CDR1 as SGHDN and CDR2 as FVKESK. Trimming at V came to 0 bases and at J to 8 bases, leaving 7 bases not matched to a gene. This CDR3 region has 15 residues. The CDR3 is CASSQESPRGDEQFF. CDR3 DNA sequence: TGTGCCAGCAGCCAAGAAAGCCCCCGGGGGGATGAGCAGTTCTTC.

The rearrangement uses TRBV9 and TRBJ2-1; TRBD2 matches at 13 bases. Germline CDR1 SGDLS, CDR2 YYNGEE. This CDR3 is 17 amino acids long. V lost 3 bases and J lost 6; bases outside the gene matches: 9. CDR3 nucleotide sequence: TGTGCCAGCAGCGGAGGGGGACTAGCGGGACAGTTCAATGAGCAGTTCTTC. Its protein is CASSGGGLAGQFNEQFF.

The chain is built from TRBV5-1 and TRBJ2-1; a possible D gene is TRBD2 (6 bases). V lost 7 bases and J 10 bases, leaving 24 bases between the germline ends. Germline V gene lookup returns CDR1 SGHRS and CDR2 YFSETQ. The CDR3 is 15 amino acids. In DNA, the CDR3 is TGCGCCAGCCAGCGGGTCCTCTCGGGGCTCGAGGAGCAGTTCTTC. Protein sequence: CASQRVLSGLEEQFF.

The genes are TRBV7-9 and TRBJ2-7; TRBD2 aligns across 8 bases. This CDR3 is built from 15 residues. Germline V CDR1 and CDR2: SEHNR, FQNEAQ (reference sequence). J was trimmed by 0 bases and V by 5 bases; bases with no gene match: 6. CDR3 loop: CASSLTSGSSYEQYF. DNA for the CDR3: TGTGCCAGCAGCCTCACAAGCGGGAGCTCCTACGAGCAGTACTTC.

The chain carries TRBV4-2 and TRBJ2-1, with a weak D call TRBD1 (6 bases). Trimming pared 3 bases from V and 9 bases from J, leaving 15 bases between. This CDR3 has 14 residues. Germline V gene sequence: CDR1 LGHNA, CDR2 YNFKEQ. CDR3 protein: CASSQTGRRGEQFF. CDR3 coding DNA: TGTGCCAGCAGCCAGACAGGACGCAGAGGTGAGCAGTTCTTC.

The V call is TRBV5-6, the J call TRBJ2-7, with D possibly being TRBD2 (6 bases). The CDR3 consists of 14 residues. V shed 4 bases and J shed 2 bases, with 13 bases lying between them. Germline assignment: CDR1 SGHDT and CDR2 YYEEEE. The CDR3 protein is CASSLRTTTYEQYF. The CDR3 region has the DNA TGTGCCAGCAGCCTTAGGACTACTACCTACGAGCAGTACTTC.

This sequence joins TRBV5-4 and TRBJ1-1; TRBD1 is a possible D gene (5 bases). The germline CDR1 and CDR2 sequences are SGHNT and YYREEE (reference sequence). V lost 7 bases to trimming and J lost 1 base, with 14 bases between them. CDR3 size: 14 residues. The CDR3 protein is CASLRSGGNTEAFF. The CDR3 DNA is TGTGCCAGCCTTAGATCCGGGGGGAACACTGAAGCTTTCTTT.

The rearrangement links TRBV6-5 to TRBJ2-5; D could derive from TRBD1 or TRBD2 (5 bases each). The CDR3 runs 15 residues. V was clipped by 0 bases and J by 2 bases, with 10 bases between them. The germline gives CDR1 MNHEY, CDR2 SVGAGI. Here the CDR3 reads CASSYSWGIQETQYF. The CDR3 nucleotides are TGTGCCAGCAGTTACTCGTGGGGGATTCAAGAGACCCAGTACTTC.

This chain uses TRBV27 with TRBJ1-2, with D perhaps matching TRBD1 (6 bases). The germline V gene has CDR1 MNHEY and CDR2 SMNVEV (reference sequence). V was clipped by 5 bases and J by 2 bases, with 12 bases between them. The CDR3 length is 14 residues. The CDR3 nucleotides read TGTGCCAGCAGTCGTAATACAGGGAACTATGGCTACACCTTC. As protein: CASSRNTGNYGYTF.

This chain links TRBV10-3 with TRBJ1-1, with D uncertain. V dropped 3 bases and J dropped 0 bases, with 5 bases sitting between them. The CDR3 contains 13 residues. The germline V gene has CDR1 ENHRY and CDR2 SYGVKD. The CDR3 here is CAISDQLNTEAFF. The CDR3 DNA follows: TGTGCCATCAGTGACCAACTGAACACTGAAGCTTTCTTT.

The chain joins TRBV6-4 to TRBJ1-6; 7 nucleotides match TRBD1. The V gene's germline CDR1 is MRHNA and CDR2 SNTAGT. The trim removed 7 bases at V and 7 bases at J, leaving 7 bases unmatched. CDR3 length: 14 amino acids. CDR3 in DNA: TGTGCCAGCATCACTCGGGACAGCAATTCACCCCTCCACTTT. Translating it yields CASITRDSNSPLHF.

On this clone itself: The same CDR3 arises from other DNA sequences in this sample as well. The chain uses TRBV5-6 and TRBJ2-5; 11 positions agree with TRBD2. The CDR3 is made up of 15 amino acids. The germline CDR1 and CDR2 sequences are SGHDT and YYEEEE. The V gene end was trimmed by 4 bases and the J gene end by 2 bases; junction bases not matched to a gene: 4. CDR3 loop: CASSLRLAGQETQYF. CDR3 nucleotides: TGTGCCAGCAGCCTGAGACTAGCGGGACAAGAGACCCAGTACTTC.

The chain recombines TRBV6-5 with TRBJ2-7, with D perhaps TRBD1 or TRBD2 (5 bases each). The germline V gene encodes CDR1 MNHEY and CDR2 SVGAGI. Trimming pared 7 bases from V and 3 bases from J, leaving 7 bases between. The length of the CDR3 is 11 residues. The CDR3 region has the DNA TGTGCCAGCATGGGGGTCTACGAGCAGTACTTC. It is translated as CASMGVYEQYF.

This clone appeared a single time. This chain joins TRBV21-1 and TRBJ1-2. TRBV21-1 counts as a pseudogene. The CDR3 runs 14 residues. The CDR3 here is CASGWGYLHYGYTF. As DNA, the CDR3 is TGTGCCAGCGGGTGGGGGTATTTGCACTATGGCTACACCTTC.

The chain couples TRBV7-2 to TRBJ2-7, with TRBD2 identical over 10 bases. J lost 2 bases, V lost 0 bases, and 4 bases had no gene match. Germline V lookup: CDR1 SGHTA, CDR2 FQGNSA. The CDR3 consists of 16 residues. Here the CDR3 DNA reads TGTGCCAGCAGCTTAGCAACTAGCGGGAATACCTACGAGCAGTACTTC. It codes for CASSLATSGNTYEQYF. Based on the CDR3 plus reference TRBV7-2 and TRBJ2-7, the full variable domain is GAGVSQSPSNKVTEKGKDVELRCDPISGHTALYWYRQSLGQGLEFLIYFQGNSAPDKSGLPSDRFSAERTGGSVSTLTIQRTQQEDSAVYLCASSLATSGNTYEQYFGPGTRLTVT.

The chain employs TRBV25-1 and TRBJ2-3; TRBD2 might be the D (6 bases). This CDR3 has 14 residues. Germline V lookup: CDR1 MGHDK, CDR2 SYGVNS. V lost 5 bases and J lost 3, with 12 bases in between. The chain's CDR3 is CASSRAGTTDTQYF. In DNA, the CDR3 is TGTGCCAGCAGTAGGGCGGGGACGACAGATACGCAGTATTTT. The full variable domain, rest sourced from reference TRBV25-1 and TRBJ2-3, is EADIYQTPRYLVIGTGKKITLECSQTMGHDKMYWYQQDPGMELHLIHYSYGVNSTEKGDLSSESTVSRIRTEHFPLTLESARPSHTSQYLCASSRAGTTDTQYFGPGTRLTVL.

This chain uses TRBV11-1 with TRBJ2-7, with D perhaps TRBD2 (6 bases). The ends were cut back, 1 base at V and 0 bases at J, with 10 bases in the middle. Germline V gives CDR1 SGHAT, CDR2 FQDESV (reference sequence). The length of the CDR3 is 15 residues. Written as DNA, the CDR3 is TGTGCCAGCAGCTTAGAGCGGGCCATCTCCTACGAGCAGTACTTC. Its protein product is CASSLERAISYEQYF. Looking up the rest from reference TRBV11-1 and TRBJ2-7 gives the full variable domain: EAEVAQSPRYKITEKSQAVAFWCDPISGHATLYWYRQILGQGPELLVQFQDESVVDDSQLPKDRFSAERLKGVDSTLKIQPAELGDSAMYLCASSLERAISYEQYFGPGTRLTVT.

The V call is TRBV10-3, the J call TRBJ2-2; 9 positions agree with TRBD1. The CDR3 is 20 amino acids. Germline V CDR1 and CDR2: ENHRY, SYGVKD. V shed 4 bases and J 0 bases; nucleotides not matched to a gene: 15. The CDR3 spells CAISAPLTGGSLANTGELFF. In nucleotides, the CDR3 is TGTGCCATCAGTGCCCCCCTGACAGGGGGTTCCCTCGCGAACACCGGGGAGCTGTTTTTT.

This CDR3 is CASSPTSGDTDTQYF. CDR3 nucleotide sequence: TGTGCCAGCTCACCGACTAGCGGGGACACAGATACGCAGTATTTT. The chain joins TRBV18 to TRBJ2-3; 11 nucleotides match TRBD2. The CDR3 is 15 residues long. V was clipped by 3 bases and J by 2 bases; unmatched bases: 1. Germline V gives CDR1 KGHSH, CDR2 LQKENI.

J is TRBJ1-1 and V is TRBV28; weak D call: TRBD1 (6 bases). The CDR3 spans 16 residues. V dropped 5 bases and J dropped 7 bases, with 23 bases sitting between them. The V gene's germline CDR1 is MDHEN and CDR2 SYDVKM. Here the CDR3 reads CASSPYRYQGSDEAFF. As DNA, the CDR3 is TGTGCCAGCAGTCCGTACCGCTATCAGGGGTCTGATGAAGCTTTCTTT.

Here the CDR3 DNA reads TGTGCCAGCAGCAGACGGGACAGGGGGCAACACTATGGCTACACCTTC. Protein: CASSRRDRGQHYGYTF. V is TRBV7-3 and J is TRBJ1-2; 12 bases align to TRBD1. Germline values: CDR1 SGHTA, CDR2 FQGTGA. Trimming cost V 5 bases and J 3 bases; bases outside gene matches: 7. The CDR3 runs to 16 residues.

The V call is TRBV29-1, the J call TRBJ1-4; D perhaps matches TRBD1 (6 bases). Germline values: CDR1 SQVTM, CDR2 ANQGSEA. Trimming took 7 bases from V and 10 from J, leaving 19 bases between them. CDR3 length: 13 residues. The CDR3 DNA is TGCAGCGCTGTCCGGACAGAGGCGGGAAAACTGTTTTTT. Protein product: CSAVRTEAGKLFF.

Points on this clone: Other DNA sequences within the sample encode an identical CDR3. This chain uses TRBV7-2 with TRBJ1-2, with D unclear. Germline V gives CDR1 SGHTA, CDR2 FQGNSA. This CDR3 has 12 residues. V lost 1 base and J lost 7, with 7 bases in between. This chain's CDR3 is CASSLVGVGYTF. The CDR3 DNA reads as TGTGCCAGCAGCTTAGTTGGGGTTGGCTACACCTTC.